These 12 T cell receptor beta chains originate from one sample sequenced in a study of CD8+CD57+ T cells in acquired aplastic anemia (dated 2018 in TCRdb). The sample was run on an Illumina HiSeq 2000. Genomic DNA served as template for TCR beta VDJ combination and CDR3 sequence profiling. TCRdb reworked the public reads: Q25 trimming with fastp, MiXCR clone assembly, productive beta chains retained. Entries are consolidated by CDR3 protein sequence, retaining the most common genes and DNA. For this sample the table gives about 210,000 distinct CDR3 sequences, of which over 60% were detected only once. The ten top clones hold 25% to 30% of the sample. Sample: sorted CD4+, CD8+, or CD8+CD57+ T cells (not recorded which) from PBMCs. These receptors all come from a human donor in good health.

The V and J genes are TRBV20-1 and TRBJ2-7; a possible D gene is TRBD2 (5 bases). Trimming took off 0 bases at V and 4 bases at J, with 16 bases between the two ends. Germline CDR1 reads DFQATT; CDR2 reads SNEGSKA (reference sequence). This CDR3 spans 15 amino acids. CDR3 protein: CSARDPPGSTYEQYF. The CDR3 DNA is TGCAGTGCTAGAGATCCCCCGGGATCGACGTACGAGCAGTACTTC.

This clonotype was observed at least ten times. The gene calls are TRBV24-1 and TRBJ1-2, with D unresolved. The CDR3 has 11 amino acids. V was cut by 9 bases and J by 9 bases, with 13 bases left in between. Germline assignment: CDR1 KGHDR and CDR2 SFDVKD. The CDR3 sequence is CATFALGRYTF. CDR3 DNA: TGTGCCACCTTTGCTTTAGGGCGCTACACCTTC.

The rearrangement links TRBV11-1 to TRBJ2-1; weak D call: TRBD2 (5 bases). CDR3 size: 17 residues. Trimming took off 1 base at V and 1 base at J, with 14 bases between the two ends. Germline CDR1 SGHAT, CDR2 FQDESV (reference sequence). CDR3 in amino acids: CASSLVFSGSSYNEQFF. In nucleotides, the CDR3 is TGTGCCAGCAGCTTAGTCTTTTCGGGGTCATCCTACAATGAGCAGTTCTTC.

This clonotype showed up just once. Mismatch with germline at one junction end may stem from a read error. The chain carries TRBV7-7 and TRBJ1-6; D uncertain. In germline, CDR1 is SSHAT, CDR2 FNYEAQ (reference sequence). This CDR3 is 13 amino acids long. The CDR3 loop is CASSPTDNSPLHF. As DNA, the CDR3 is TGTGCTAGCAGCCCCACAGATAATTCACCCCTCCACTTT.

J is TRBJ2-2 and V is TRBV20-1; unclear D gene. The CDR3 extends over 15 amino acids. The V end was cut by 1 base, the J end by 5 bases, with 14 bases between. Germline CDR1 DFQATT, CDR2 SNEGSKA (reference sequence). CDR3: CSARVGPFRTGELFF. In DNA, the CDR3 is TGCAGTGCTAGAGTAGGTCCATTTAGGACCGGGGAGCTGTTTTTT.

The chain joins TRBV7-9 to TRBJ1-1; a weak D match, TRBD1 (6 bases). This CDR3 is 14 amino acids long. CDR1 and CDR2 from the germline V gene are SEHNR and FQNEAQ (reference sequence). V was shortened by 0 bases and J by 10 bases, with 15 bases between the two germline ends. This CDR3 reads CASSLASTGAGAFF. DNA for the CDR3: TGTGCCAGCAGCTTAGCGAGTACGGGGGCGGGAGCTTTCTTT. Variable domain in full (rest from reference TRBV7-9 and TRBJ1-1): DTGVSQNPRHKITKRGQNVTFRCDPISEHNRLYWYRQTLGQGPEFLTYFQNEAQLEKSRLLSDRFSAERPKGSFSTLEIQRTEQGDSAMYLCASSLASTGAGAFFGQGTRLTVV.

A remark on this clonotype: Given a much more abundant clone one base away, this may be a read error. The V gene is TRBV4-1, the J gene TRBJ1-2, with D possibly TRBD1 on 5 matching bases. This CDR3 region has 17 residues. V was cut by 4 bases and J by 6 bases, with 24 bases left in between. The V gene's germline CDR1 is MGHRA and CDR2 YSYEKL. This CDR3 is CASSLRPGPVGADGYTF. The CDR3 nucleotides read TGCGCCAGCAGCCTACGCCCCGGGCCAGTCGGGGCGGATGGCTACACCTTC.

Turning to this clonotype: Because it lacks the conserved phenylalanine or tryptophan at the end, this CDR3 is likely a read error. The CDR3 nucleotides read TGCAGCGTAGGGACAGGGGGGGGTGATGGCTACACCTTG. This encodes CSVGTGGGDGYTL. The chain uses TRBV29-1 and TRBJ1-2, with 11 bases that match TRBD1. Germline V gene sequence: CDR1 SQVTM, CDR2 ANQGSEA. V was clipped by 6 bases and J by 6 bases; unmatched bases: 6. CDR3 length equals 13 residues.

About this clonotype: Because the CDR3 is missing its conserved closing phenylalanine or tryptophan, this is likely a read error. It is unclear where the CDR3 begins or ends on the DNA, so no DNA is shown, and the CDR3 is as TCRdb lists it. The CDR3 reads CSARDSQE. V and J are TRBV20-1 and TRBJ2-3. The germline V gene encodes CDR1 DFQATT and CDR2 SNEGSKA (reference sequence). The CDR3 spans 8 amino acids, including both terminal residues.

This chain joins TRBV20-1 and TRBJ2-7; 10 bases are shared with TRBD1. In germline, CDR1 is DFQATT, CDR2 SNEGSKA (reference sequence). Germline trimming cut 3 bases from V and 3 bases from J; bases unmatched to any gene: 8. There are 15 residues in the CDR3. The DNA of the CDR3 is TGCAGTGCTAGTTTCTGGGACAGGGGATTCTACGAGCAGTACTTC. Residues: CSASFWDRGFYEQYF.

The CDR3 loop is CSVSTTGAGYEQYF. CDR3 in DNA: TGCAGCGTATCGACGACAGGGGCGGGCTACGAGCAGTACTTC. The chain uses TRBV29-1 and TRBJ2-7, with TRBD1 identical over 8 bases. This CDR3 region has 14 residues. Germline CDR1 is SQVTM and CDR2 is ANQGSEA. V was clipped by 6 bases and J by 3 bases; unmatched bases: 10.

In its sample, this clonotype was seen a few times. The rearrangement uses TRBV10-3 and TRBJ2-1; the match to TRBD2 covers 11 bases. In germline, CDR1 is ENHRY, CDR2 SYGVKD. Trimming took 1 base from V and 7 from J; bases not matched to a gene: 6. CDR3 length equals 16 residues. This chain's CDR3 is CAISELAGGDGNEQFF. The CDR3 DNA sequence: TGTGCCATCAGTGAGTTAGCGGGGGGGGATGGGAATGAGCAGTTCTTC.